The 23 T cell receptor beta chains below all came from one sample that was sequenced in a study of T cells in Graves' hyperthyroidism and ophthalmopathy. Researchers took RNA transcripts and amplified the TCR beta CDR3 regions from them. The primer set for the first-round RT-PCR of the TCR CDR3 was HTBI. TCRdb redid the calling of the multiplex PCR reads with MiXCR, one entry per CDR3 protein. The sample includes about 690,000 distinct CDR3 sequences, 17% of them seen just once. Sequenced input: blood. The source of these receptors is a man in his forties or fifties with Graves' hyperthyroidism.

This clonotype was observed many times. The genes are TRBV27 and TRBJ2-5; no clear D gene. CDR3 length: 13 residues. Germline V gene data show CDR1 as MNHEY and CDR2 as SMNVEV (reference sequence). V was trimmed by 4 bases and J by 5 bases, leaving 11 bases between them. In DNA, the CDR3 is TGTGCCAGCAGTTGGCTGATTGGTGAGACCCAGTACTTC. Its protein product is CASSWLIGETQYF.

Concerning this clonotype: Possible read error: a much larger clone is one base away. The V and J genes are TRBV2 and TRBJ1-2; D gene ambiguous. This CDR3 spans 12 amino acids. Germline V gene data show CDR1 as SNHLY and CDR2 as FYNNEI. The V and J ends lost 2 bases and 12 bases respectively, with 13 bases between them. As DNA, the CDR3 is TGTGCCAGCAGTGAAAGGCCAAGTTCTCACACCTTC. Its protein is CASSERPSSHTF.

This clonotype was seen a single time. The CDR3 DNA follows: TGCGCCAGCAGCTTGGACGCCCCGGGGAGACACTCCTACAATGAGCAGTTCTTC. Translation: CASSLDAPGRHSYNEQFF. V is TRBV5-1 and J is TRBJ2-1; D may be TRBD2 (5 bases). Trimming removed 0 bases from V and 0 bases from J, with 16 bases in between. This CDR3 spans 18 amino acids. Looked up from germline, CDR1 is SGHRS and CDR2 is YFSETQ.

The J gene is TRBJ2-5, the V gene TRBV7-9, with TRBD2 as a possible D gene (5 bases). V lost 0 bases to trimming and J lost 1 base, with 9 bases between them. The CDR3 contains 15 residues. Germline CDR1 is SEHNR and CDR2 is FQNEAQ (reference sequence). Here the CDR3 DNA reads TGTGCCAGCAGCTTAGCGGGTGCGGGCCAAGAGACCCAGTACTTC. This encodes CASSLAGAGQETQYF.

This clonotype was counted a few times. The chain recombines TRBV20-1 with TRBJ2-3, with 12 bases that match TRBD2. Germline values: CDR1 DFQATT, CDR2 SNEGSKA (reference sequence). The trim removed 3 bases at V and 1 base at J, leaving 11 bases unmatched. The CDR3 is made up of 18 amino acids. The CDR3 DNA reads TGCAGTGCTAGGAGACTAGCGGGAGATGGGGGCGGCACAGATACGCAGTATTTT. It translates to CSARRLAGDGGGTDTQYF.

This clonotype was picked up many times. The V and J genes are TRBV28 and TRBJ2-2, with D perhaps TRBD1 (6 bases). This CDR3 region has 16 residues. V shed 7 bases and J shed 4 bases, with 19 bases lying between them. Germline V gives CDR1 MDHEN, CDR2 SYDVKM. The CDR3: CASTLPQGTATGELFF. The CDR3 DNA sequence: TGTGCCAGCACCCTCCCGCAGGGGACCGCCACCGGGGAGCTGTTTTTT.

This clonotype was found many times. The rearrangement uses TRBV7-6 and TRBJ2-5; D unclear. Germline V lookup: CDR1 SGHVS, CDR2 FNYEAQ. Trimming pared 4 bases from V and 4 bases from J, leaving 10 bases between. CDR3 length: 13 residues. CDR3 region: CASSWAGIETQYF. In DNA form, the CDR3 reads TGTGCCAGCAGCTGGGCAGGAATAGAGACCCAGTACTTC.

V gene TRBV19 combines with J gene TRBJ1-5; unclear D gene. CDR3 length equals 15 residues. Trimming cost V 7 bases and J 1 base, with 14 bases left between them. The V gene's germline CDR1 is LNHDA and CDR2 SQIVND (reference sequence). CDR3 in DNA: TGTGCCAGTATTGCGTTTATAAACAGCAATCAGCCCCAGCATTTT. This encodes CASIAFINSNQPQHF.

This clonotype has a handful of counts. The chain uses TRBV19 and TRBJ1-1; D gene ambiguous. The CDR3 totals 14 residues. Trimming pared 2 bases from V and 0 bases from J, leaving 7 bases between. Germline V gives CDR1 LNHDA, CDR2 SQIVND (reference sequence). CDR3 loop: CASSISRLNTEAFF. Here the CDR3 DNA reads TGTGCCAGTAGTATATCGAGGCTGAACACTGAAGCTTTCTTT.

This clonotype occurred many times. The V call is TRBV7-2, the J call TRBJ1-4, with D tentatively TRBD1 (5 bases). Germline loops: CDR1 SGHTA, CDR2 FQGNSA. Deletions cut 5 bases from V and 5 bases from J, with 12 bases between. This CDR3 contains 14 residues. The CDR3 is CASSLGTFNEKLFF. The CDR3 DNA reads TGTGCCAGCAGCCTTGGGACGTTCAATGAAAAACTGTTTTTT.

At least ten counts were recorded for this clonotype. V and J are TRBV20-1 and TRBJ2-3; weak D call: TRBD2 (5 bases). The V end was cut by 2 bases, the J end by 3 bases, with 18 bases between. The CDR3 is 16 amino acids. In germline, CDR1 is DFQATT, CDR2 SNEGSKA (reference sequence). In nucleotides, the CDR3 is TGCAGTGCTAGAAGCCTAGGCGCGGGCGGGACAGATACGCAGTATTTT. It translates to CSARSLGAGGTDTQYF.

This clonotype was observed a handful of times. The gene calls are TRBV30 and TRBJ1-5; D possibly corresponds to TRBD1 (5 bases). CDR1 is GTSNPN and CDR2 is SVGIG in the germline V gene (reference sequence). Trimming shortened V by 4 bases and J by 3 bases, and 13 bases separated the two germline ends. The CDR3 spans 14 residues. The CDR3 region has the DNA TGTGCCTGGACAGGGCAAGGTAACAATCAGCCCCAGCATTTT. This gives the protein CAWTGQGNNQPQHF. Complete variable domain (other parts from reference TRBV30 and TRBJ1-5): SQTIHQWPATLVQPVGSPLSLECTVEGTSNPNLYWYRQAAGRGLQLLFYSVGIGQISSEVPQNLSASRPQDRQFILSSKKLLLSDSGFYLCAWTGQGNNQPQHFGDGTRLSIL.

At least ten counts were recorded for this clonotype. This chain connects TRBV2 to TRBJ1-1; D call uncertain. CDR3 size: 14 residues. Between the trimmed V and J ends, which lost 6 bases and 4 bases, there was a span of 15 bases. Germline V gene sequence: CDR1 SNHLY, CDR2 FYNNEI. CDR3 in DNA: TGTGCCAGCAGAGTTACAGCCTCGGCCACTGAAGCTTTCTTT. Translation gives CASRVTASATEAFF.

This clonotype was detected many times. This chain connects TRBV2 to TRBJ2-5; the D gene is possibly TRBD1 (6 bases). Germline assignment: CDR1 SNHLY and CDR2 FYNNEI. V dropped 7 bases and J dropped 9 bases, with 24 bases sitting between them. The CDR3 is 15 amino acids. The CDR3 protein is CASTLQGRSTEPQYF. DNA for the CDR3: TGTGCCAGCACCTTGCAGGGGCGGTCAACGGAGCCCCAGTACTTC.

This clonotype occurred many times. J is TRBJ2-3 and V is TRBV29-1, with D possibly being TRBD1 (6 bases). Germline assignment: CDR1 SQVTM and CDR2 ANQGSEA. This CDR3 is built from 13 residues. Trimming pared 5 bases from V and 4 bases from J, leaving 13 bases between. In DNA form, the CDR3 reads TGCAGCGTTAGAACAGGGTCGGCAGATACGCAGTATTTT. Translation: CSVRTGSADTQYF.

This clonotype was seen a handful of times. CDR3 amino acids: CASSQETSDTQYF. The CDR3 DNA sequence: TGCGCCAGCAGCCAAGAGACCTCAGATACGCAGTATTTT. The rearrangement uses TRBV4-3 and TRBJ2-3; unclear D gene. In germline, CDR1 is LGHNA, CDR2 YSLEER. The CDR3 spans 13 residues. V was pared by 0 bases and J by 4 bases, with 5 bases between.

This clonotype was picked up many times. The CDR3 coding sequence is TGTGCCAGCAGCCCCGGACAGTTTTGGACCCTCCACTTT. Its protein is CASSPGQFWTLHF. The V gene is TRBV11-2, the J gene TRBJ1-6, with a tentative D call TRBD1 (6 bases). With 5 bases removed from V and 14 bases from J, the gap between germline ends came to 16 bases. The germline V gene has CDR1 SGHAT and CDR2 FQNNGV. This CDR3 has 13 residues. Based on the CDR3 plus reference TRBV11-2 and TRBJ1-6, the full variable domain is EAGVAQSPRYKIIEKRQSVAFWCNPISGHATLYWYQQILGQGPKLLIQFQNNGVVDDSQLPKDRFSAERLKGVDSTLKIQPAKLEDSAVYLCASSPGQFWTLHFGNGTRLTVT.

This clonotype has at least ten counts. This chain joins TRBV27 and TRBJ1-2; perhaps TRBD1 as D (5 bases). This CDR3 contains 15 residues. The germline V and J ends were trimmed by 5 bases and 4 bases, with 17 bases remaining between them. The V gene's germline CDR1 is MNHEY and CDR2 SMNVEV (reference sequence). The CDR3 loop reads CASSRRQTGGYGYTF. CDR3 DNA sequence: TGTGCCAGCAGTCGACGACAGACCGGGGGCTATGGCTACACCTTC.

The chain recombines TRBV24-1 with TRBJ2-7, with D hard to call. This CDR3 is built from 11 residues. The ends were cut back, 3 bases at V and 5 bases at J, with 4 bases in the middle. Germline V gene data show CDR1 as KGHDR and CDR2 as SFDVKD. The DNA for the CDR3 is TGTGCCACCAGTGATAGGCACGAGCAGTACTTC. This translates into CATSDRHEQYF.

In this sample, this clonotype turned up a few times. This chain connects TRBV3-1 to TRBJ1-5, with D unresolved. In germline, CDR1 is LGHDT, CDR2 YNNKEL (reference sequence). The CDR3 is 12 residues long. Deletions cut 0 bases from V and 9 bases from J, with 6 bases between. The CDR3 coding sequence is TGTGCCAGCAGCCAAGAGGTGGGGCCCCAGCATTTT. It is translated as CASSQEVGPQHF.

This clonotype was counted at least ten times. The chain combines TRBV7-3 with TRBJ2-2; D is possibly TRBD1 (5 bases). The CDR3 is 15 residues long. CDR1 and CDR2 from the germline V gene are SGHTA and FQGTGA. Trimming took 5 bases from V and 5 from J, leaving 15 bases between them. The CDR3 DNA sequence: TGTGCCAGCAGCGTGGACAAGGAAGTAACCGGGGAGCTGTTTTTT. It encodes CASSVDKEVTGELFF.

V and J are TRBV7-9 and TRBJ1-2; perhaps TRBD1 as D (6 bases). This CDR3 region has 13 residues. Trimming took 5 bases from V and 4 from J, leaving 11 bases between them. Germline CDR1 reads SEHNR; CDR2 reads FQNEAQ (reference sequence). CDR3 amino acids: CASSEQGFYGYTF. The CDR3 bases are TGTGCCAGCAGCGAACAGGGATTCTATGGCTACACCTTC.

This clonotype has more than one count but fewer than ten. This chain links TRBV24-1 with TRBJ2-1, with 8 nucleotides matching TRBD1. Germline loops: CDR1 KGHDR, CDR2 SFDVKD. The trim removed 3 bases at V and 3 bases at J, leaving 6 bases unmatched. The CDR3 has 16 residues. The CDR3 DNA is TGTGCCACCAGTGATCCGGGACAGGACCTCTACAATGAGCAGTTCTTC. It codes for CATSDPGQDLYNEQFF.